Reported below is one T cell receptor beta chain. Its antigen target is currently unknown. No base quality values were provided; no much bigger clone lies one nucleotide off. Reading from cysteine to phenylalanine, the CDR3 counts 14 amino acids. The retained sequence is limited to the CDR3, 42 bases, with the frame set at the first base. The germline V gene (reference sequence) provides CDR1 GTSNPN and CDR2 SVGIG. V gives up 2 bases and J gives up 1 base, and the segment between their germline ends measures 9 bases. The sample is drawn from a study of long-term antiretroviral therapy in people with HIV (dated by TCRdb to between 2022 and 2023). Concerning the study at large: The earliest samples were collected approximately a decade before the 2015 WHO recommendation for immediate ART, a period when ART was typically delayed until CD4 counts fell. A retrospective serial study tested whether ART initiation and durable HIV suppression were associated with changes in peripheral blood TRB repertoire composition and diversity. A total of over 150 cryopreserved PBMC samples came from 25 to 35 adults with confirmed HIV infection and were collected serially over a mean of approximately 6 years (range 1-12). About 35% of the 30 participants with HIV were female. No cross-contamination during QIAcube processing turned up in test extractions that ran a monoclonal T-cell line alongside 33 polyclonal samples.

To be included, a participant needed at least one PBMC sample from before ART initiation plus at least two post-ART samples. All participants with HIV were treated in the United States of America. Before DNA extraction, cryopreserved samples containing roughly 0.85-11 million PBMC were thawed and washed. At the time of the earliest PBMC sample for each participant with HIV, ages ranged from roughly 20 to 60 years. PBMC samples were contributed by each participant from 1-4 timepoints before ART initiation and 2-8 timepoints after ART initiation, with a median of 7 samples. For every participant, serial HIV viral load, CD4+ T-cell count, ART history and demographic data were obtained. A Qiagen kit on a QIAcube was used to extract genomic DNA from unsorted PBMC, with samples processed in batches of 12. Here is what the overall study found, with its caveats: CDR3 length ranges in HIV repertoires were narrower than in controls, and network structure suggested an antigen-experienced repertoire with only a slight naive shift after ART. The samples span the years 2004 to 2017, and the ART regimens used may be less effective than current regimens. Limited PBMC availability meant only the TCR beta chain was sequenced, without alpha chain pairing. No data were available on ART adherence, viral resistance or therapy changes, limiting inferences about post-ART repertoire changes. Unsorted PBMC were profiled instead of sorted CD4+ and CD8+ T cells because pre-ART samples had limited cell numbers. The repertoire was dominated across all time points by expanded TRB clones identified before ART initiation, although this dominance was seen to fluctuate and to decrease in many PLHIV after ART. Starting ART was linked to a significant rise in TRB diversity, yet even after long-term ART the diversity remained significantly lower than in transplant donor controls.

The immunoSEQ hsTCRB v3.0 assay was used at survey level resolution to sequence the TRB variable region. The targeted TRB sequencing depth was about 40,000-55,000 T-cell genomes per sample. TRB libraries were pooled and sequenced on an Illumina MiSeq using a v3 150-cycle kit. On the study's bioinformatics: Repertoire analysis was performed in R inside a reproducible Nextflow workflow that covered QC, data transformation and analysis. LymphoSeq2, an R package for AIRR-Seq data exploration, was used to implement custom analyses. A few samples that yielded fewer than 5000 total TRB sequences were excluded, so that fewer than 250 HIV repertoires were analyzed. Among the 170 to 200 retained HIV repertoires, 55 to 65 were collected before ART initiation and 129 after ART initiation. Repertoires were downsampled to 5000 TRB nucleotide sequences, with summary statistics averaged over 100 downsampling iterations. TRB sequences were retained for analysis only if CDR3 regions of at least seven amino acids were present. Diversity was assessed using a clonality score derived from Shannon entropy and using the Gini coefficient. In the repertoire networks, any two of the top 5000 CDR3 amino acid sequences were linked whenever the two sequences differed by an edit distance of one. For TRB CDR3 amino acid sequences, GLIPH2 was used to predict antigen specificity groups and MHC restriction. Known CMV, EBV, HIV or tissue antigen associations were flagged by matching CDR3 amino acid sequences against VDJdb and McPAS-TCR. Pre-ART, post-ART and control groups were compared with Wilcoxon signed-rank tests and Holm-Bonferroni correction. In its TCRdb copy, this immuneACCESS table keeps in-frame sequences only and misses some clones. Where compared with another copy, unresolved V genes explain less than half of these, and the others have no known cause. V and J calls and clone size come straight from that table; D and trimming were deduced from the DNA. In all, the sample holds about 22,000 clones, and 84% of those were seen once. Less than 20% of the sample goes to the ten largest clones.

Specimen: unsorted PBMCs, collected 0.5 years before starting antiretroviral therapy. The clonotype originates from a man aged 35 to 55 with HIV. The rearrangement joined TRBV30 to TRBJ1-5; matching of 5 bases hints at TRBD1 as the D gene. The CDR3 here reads CAWSSRGSNQPQHF. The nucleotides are TGTGCCTGGAGTAGTAGGGGCAGCAATCAGCCCCAGCATTTT.